This T cell receptor beta chain came from a study of control samples from healthy donors and cancer patients. The data were produced by immunoSEQ multiplex PCR, yet TCRdb's version contains in-frame clones alone and is incomplete. The data contain approximately 82,000 clones, around 87% of them singletons. Germline V gene data show CDR1 as WSHSY and CDR2 as SAAADI. Trimming shortened V by 2 bases and J by 4 bases, and 8 bases separated the two germline ends. There are 13 residues in the CDR3. This receptor was obtained from a man aged 50 or older in good health. The gene calls are TRBV10-2 and TRBJ1-2; D ambiguous. The sample was blood. CDR3 loop: CASSESQIYGYTF. For the CDR3, the DNA is TGCGCCAGCAGTGAGAGTCAGATCTATGGCTACACCTTC.